This TCR beta chain was identified in a study of T-cell reconstitution after alpha-beta-depleted transplantation in children. This clonotype was seen only a few times. Losses at the gene ends were 3 bases for V and 6 bases for J; bases not matched to a gene: 5. The germline CDR1 and CDR2 sequences are LGHDT and YNNKEL (reference sequence). This CDR3 region has 15 residues. The TCRbeta library was prepared with unique molecular identifiers. One entry per CDR3 protein, called by TCRdb with MiXCR from the PCR reads. Here the sample spans fewer than 550,000 distinct CDR3 sequences, about a tenth being singletons.

The source was PBMCs from the stem cell graft donor, collected from the stem cell graft. The TCR sequence derives from a human donor who donated a stem cell graft to a child with acute myeloid leukemia. V is TRBV3-1 and J is TRBJ2-2, with 9 bases fitting TRBD2. CDR3 bases: TGTGCCAGCAGCCACCGACTAGCGGTGGCCGGGGAGCTGTTTTTT. This codes for CASSHRLAVAGELFF. Variable domain in full (rest from reference TRBV3-1 and TRBJ2-2): DTAVSQTPKYLVTQMGNDKSIKCEQNLGHDTMYWYKQDSKKFLKIMFSYNNKELIINETVPNRFSPKSPDKAHLNLHINSLELGDSAVYFCASSHRLAVAGELFFGEGSRLTVL.